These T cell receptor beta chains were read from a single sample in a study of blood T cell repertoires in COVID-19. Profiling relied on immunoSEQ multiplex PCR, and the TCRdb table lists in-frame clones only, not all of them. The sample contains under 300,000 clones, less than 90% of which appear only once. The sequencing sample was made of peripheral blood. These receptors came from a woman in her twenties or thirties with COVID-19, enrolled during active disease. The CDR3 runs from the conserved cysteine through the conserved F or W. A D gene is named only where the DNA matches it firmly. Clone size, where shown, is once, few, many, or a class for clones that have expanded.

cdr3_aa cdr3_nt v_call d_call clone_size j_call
CASSSVGGRYTF TGTGCCAGCAGTTCCGTGGGGGGTCGCTACACCTTC TRBV6-5 NA NA TRBJ1-2
CASSLGSSGEVTDTQYF TGCGCCAGCAGCTTGGGGTCTAGCGGGGAAGTCACAGATACGCAGTATTTT TRBV5-1 TRBD2 NA TRBJ2-3
CSASFRGGTDTQYF TGCAGTGCTAGTTTTCGGGGGGGCACAGATACGCAGTATTTT TRBV20-1 TRBD2 NA TRBJ2-3
CASSYGTGLVGTQYF TGTGCCAGCAGTTATGGTACAGGGTTGGTAGGTACGCAGTATTTT TRBV6-5 NA NA TRBJ2-3
CASRRSSSYEQYF TGCGCCAGCAGAAGGAGTTCCTCCTACGAGCAGTACTTC TRBV5-1 NA NA TRBJ2-7
CASSYQGLAVGETQYF TGTGCCAGCAGTTATCAGGGACTAGCGGTCGGGGAGACCCAGTACTTC TRBV6-5 TRBD2 NA TRBJ2-5
CASSPPEPGVHSYEQYF TGTGCCAGCAGCCCACCGGAACCGGGGGTCCACTCCTACGAGCAGTACTTC TRBV7-9 NA NA TRBJ2-7
CASSHVGFEAFF TGCGCCAGCAGCCACGTCGGTTTTGAAGCTTTCTTT TRBV4-1 NA NA TRBJ1-1
CASSSAGVNTQYF TGCGCCAGCAGCAGCGCGGGGGTAAATACACAGTATTTT TRBV4-1 TRBD2 once TRBJ2-3
CASSHQGGTEAFF TGTGCCAGCAGTCATCAGGGTGGCACTGAAGCTTTCTTT TRBV12-3/TRBV12-4 NA NA TRBJ1-1
CASSPPQGINEQFF TGTGCCAGCTCACCACCCCAGGGTATCAATGAGCAGTTCTTC TRBV18 NA once TRBJ2-1
CASSFGGQGNYGYTF TGCGCCAGCAGCTTTGGGGGACAGGGAAACTATGGCTACACCTTC TRBV5-1 TRBD1 NA TRBJ1-2
CASSSDSGDTQYF TGTGCCAGCAGCTCCGACAGTGGGGATACGCAGTATTTT TRBV11-3 NA NA TRBJ2-3
CSASYGLAVASYNEQFF TGCAGTGCTAGTTACGGACTAGCAGTAGCATCCTACAATGAGCAGTTCTTC TRBV20-1 TRBD2 NA TRBJ2-1
CASSAETLQGGHEQYF TGTGCCAGCAGCGCAGAAACATTACAGGGGGGGCACGAGCAGTACTTC TRBV3-1/TRBV3-2 NA NA TRBJ2-7
CASRQDVLREQYF TGTGCCAGCCGACAGGACGTCCTACGCGAGCAGTACTTC TRBV18 NA NA TRBJ2-7
CASSERGGRGLYEQYF TGTGCCAGCAGTGAAAGGGGGGGACGGGGACTCTACGAGCAGTACTTC TRBV2 NA NA TRBJ2-7
CASSFTSSYNEQFF TGTGCCAGCAGCTTTACGAGCTCCTACAATGAGCAGTTCTTC TRBV7-9 NA NA TRBJ2-1
CASSPLAMEEQFF TGTGCCAGCAGCCCCTTAGCGATGGAGGAGCAGTTCTTC TRBV5-6 NA NA TRBJ2-1
CASSTGTVFYEQYF TGTGCCAGTAGTACGGGGACAGTCTTCTACGAGCAGTACTTC TRBV19 TRBD1 NA TRBJ2-7
CASSYRVGETQYF TGTGCCAGCAGCTACAGGGTTGGTGAGACCCAGTACTTC TRBV2 NA NA TRBJ2-5
CASSFRGNSPLHF TGTGCCAGCAGCTTTAGGGGAAATTCACCCCTCCACTTT TRBV28 NA NA TRBJ1-6
CASITKSGGASYNEQFF TGTGCCAGCATCACTAAGAGCGGGGGAGCATCCTACAATGAGCAGTTCTTC TRBV28 TRBD2 NA TRBJ2-1
CASGGSSWRALSYNEQFF TGTGCCAGCGGCGGCTCTTCGTGGCGGGCCCTCTCCTACAATGAGCAGTTCTTC TRBV2 NA NA TRBJ2-1